This T cell receptor (beta chain) was profiled in a study of shared clonotypes between healthy human individuals. V lost 4 bases to trimming and J lost 2 bases; unmatched junction nucleotides: 6. Germline V CDR1 and CDR2: MNHNS, SASEGT. The CDR3 contains 15 residues. Per the original methods: Junction-only sequences without quality scores came from ImmunoSEQ, so filtering differed. Only in-frame clones appear in the TCRdb table, and some are missing; sequencing was by immunoSEQ multiplex PCR. D and trimming come from the DNA, and the V and J calls and clone size come from that table. The table shows 1.4 million to 1.5 million clones, with around 97% occurring only once.

The V gene is TRBV6-1, the J gene TRBJ2-3; 7 bases line up with TRBD1. The specimen was naive CD4+ T cells sorted from blood. Subset of the sample: CD45RA+ positively selected. The origin of this receptor is a man aged 25-45 years in good health. The CDR3 region has the DNA TGTGCCAGCAGTGGGATGACAGGGACCACAGATACGCAGTATTTT. This gives the protein CASSGMTGTTDTQYF.